These 31 T cell receptor beta chains share one sample of origin, sequenced in a study of human CD8 memory T cell subsets. It was UMI-labeled 5' RACE by which the TCR beta libraries were made. MiXCR was run by TCRdb on the 5' RACE reads, yielding one entry per CDR3 protein. The data hold under 10,000 distinct CDR3 sequences, with 3.9% observed a single time. Sequenced: CD8+ T cells from PBMCs. The receptors here all came from a human donor in good health.

This clonotype showed up many times. This chain links TRBV7-6 with TRBJ2-7; D is undetermined. CDR1 and CDR2 from the germline V gene are SGHVS and FNYEAQ. This CDR3 is 14 amino acids long. Deletions cut 5 bases from V and 3 bases from J, with 14 bases between. This CDR3 reads CASSATESSYEQYF. CDR3 DNA: TGTGCCAGCAGCGCGACGGAATCCAGCTACGAGCAGTACTTC.

To note about this clonotype: It may be a read error: a sequence one base away is much more abundant. J is TRBJ1-6 and V is TRBV27; D ambiguous. This CDR3 is 13 amino acids long. Germline V gives CDR1 MNHEY, CDR2 SMNVEV (reference sequence). The CDR3 bases are TGTGCCCGCAGTTTATCGCCACGGTCACCCCTCCACTTT. Protein sequence: CARSLSPRSPLHF.

By share of the sample, this clonotype is medium-sized (0.01 to 0.1%). The chain couples TRBV7-9 to TRBJ2-1, with D possibly being TRBD1 (6 bases). This CDR3 region has 13 residues. V lost 7 bases and J 7 bases, leaving 14 bases between the germline ends. The germline gives CDR1 SEHNR, CDR2 FQNEAQ (reference sequence). The CDR3 protein is CASIHRVGNEQFF. In DNA form, the CDR3 reads TGTGCCAGCATCCACAGGGTTGGGAATGAGCAGTTCTTC.

This clonotype counts as medium-sized. The chain combines TRBV7-2 with TRBJ1-2; D is undetermined. The germline V and J ends were trimmed by 1 base and 4 bases, with 7 bases remaining between them. CDR3 length equals 13 residues. Germline-derived CDR1 and CDR2 are SGHTA and FQGNSA. CDR3 DNA sequence: TGTGCCAGCAGCTTAGGAAAGGTCTATGGCTACACCTTC. Its protein product is CASSLGKVYGYTF. The variable domain in full, with the rest retrieved from reference TRBV7-2 and TRBJ1-2, is GAGVSQSPSNKVTEKGKDVELRCDPISGHTALYWYRQSLGQGLEFLIYFQGNSAPDKSGLPSDRFSAERTGGSVSTLTIQRTQQEDSAVYLCASSLGKVYGYTFGSGTRLTVV.

At least ten counts were recorded for this clonotype. DNA of the CDR3: TGTGCCATCAGCGAGCCGGGACAGTGGACCACCCGCACCCACGACAATGAGCAGTTCTTC. Amino acids: CAISEPGQWTTRTHDNEQFF. This chain joins TRBV10-3 and TRBJ2-1, with 7 bases fitting TRBD1. CDR1 and CDR2 (germline): ENHRY, SYGVKD. This CDR3 has 20 amino acids. V was pared by 6 bases and J by 5 bases, with 25 bases of the junction left unmatched.

The gene calls are TRBV20-1 and TRBJ2-7, with 8 bases aligning to TRBD2. V lost 0 bases to trimming and J lost 2 bases; unmatched junction nucleotides: 6. The CDR3 covers 15 residues. Germline V CDR1 and CDR2: DFQATT, SNEGSKA (reference sequence). CDR3 sequence (DNA): TGCAGTGCTAGAGATTTGAAGCGGGAGACCTACGAGCAGTACTTC. It codes for CSARDLKRETYEQYF.

At least ten counts were recorded for this clonotype. This chain links TRBV2 with TRBJ2-7; D may match TRBD1 or TRBD2 (5 bases each). Germline loops: CDR1 SNHLY, CDR2 FYNNEI. This CDR3 contains 15 residues. V was trimmed by 6 bases and J by 0 bases, leaving 15 bases between them. The CDR3: CASRYQGGSSYEQYF. CDR3 bases: TGTGCCAGCAGATACCAGGGTGGGAGCTCCTACGAGCAGTACTTC.

This chain joins TRBV27 and TRBJ2-7; D is perhaps TRBD1 or TRBD2 (7 bases each). Trimming left V 6 bases short and J 2 bases short, with 14 bases between. The germline V gene encodes CDR1 MNHEY and CDR2 SMNVEV (reference sequence). The length of the CDR3 is 14 residues. CDR3 in amino acids: CASSWGGGPYEQYF. The CDR3 bases are TGTGCCAGCAGCTGGGGAGGGGGCCCCTACGAGCAGTACTTC.

A few counts support this clonotype. The chain combines TRBV28 with TRBJ1-1; 9 bases are shared with TRBD1. Germline CDR1 reads MDHEN; CDR2 reads SYDVKM. With 6 bases clipped from V and 0 bases from J, the junction kept 11 bases outside the gene matches. The CDR3 runs 17 residues. CDR3 protein: CASRTSGQGLMNTEAFF. CDR3 coding DNA: TGTGCCAGCAGGACGTCGGGACAGGGTTTAATGAACACTGAAGCTTTCTTT.

This clonotype was detected ten times or more. The chain recombines TRBV15 with TRBJ1-5, with D possibly TRBD1 on 5 matching bases. The V gene lost 6 bases and the J gene lost 6 bases, with 15 bases spanning the gap. The CDR3 contains 14 residues. The V gene's germline CDR1 is LNHNV and CDR2 YYDKDF (reference sequence). CDR3 residues: CATSWGTGGQPQHF. In DNA form, the CDR3 reads TGTGCCACCAGTTGGGGAACAGGTGGTCAGCCCCAGCATTTT.

This clonotype was recorded many times. The chain joins TRBV30 to TRBJ2-6; TRBD2 is a possible D gene (6 bases). The CDR3 contains 14 residues. Trimming left V 4 bases short and J 0 bases short, with 7 bases between. CDR1 and CDR2 from the germline V gene are GTSNPN and SVGIG (reference sequence). The DNA of the CDR3 is TGTGCCTGGAACGGGGGCTCTGGGGCCAACGTCCTGACTTTC. It codes for CAWNGGSGANVLTF.

This clonotype was counted at least ten times. This chain connects TRBV28 to TRBJ2-7; the match to TRBD2 covers 16 bases. Trimming removed 5 bases from V and 1 base from J; junction bases left unmatched: 8. CDR1 and CDR2 from the germline V gene are MDHEN and SYDVKM. The CDR3 has 18 amino acids. CDR3 loop: CASSGGLAGGPKSYEQYF. CDR3 coding DNA: TGTGCCAGCAGTGGGGGACTAGCGGGAGGGCCTAAGTCCTACGAGCAGTACTTC.

The sample holds many counts of this clonotype. The chain combines TRBV6-5 with TRBJ2-5, with a weak D call TRBD2 (6 bases). The germline V gene encodes CDR1 MNHEY and CDR2 SVGAGI. V lost 2 bases, J lost 4 bases, and 14 bases lay in between. This CDR3 spans 15 amino acids. The CDR3 is CASSYGMREGETQYF. The CDR3 DNA reads TGTGCCAGCAGTTACGGTATGCGGGAAGGAGAGACCCAGTACTTC.

This clonotype was counted many times. The chain employs TRBV12-3 or TRBV12-4 and TRBJ2-3; either TRBD1 or TRBD2 may fit D (6 bases each). With 1 base removed from V and 2 bases from J, the gap between germline ends came to 10 bases. The CDR3 is made up of 15 amino acids. The CDR3 region is CASSLEPGATDTQYF. CDR3 DNA sequence: TGTGCCAGCAGTTTAGAACCGGGGGCCACAGATACGCAGTATTTT.

This clonotype has at least ten counts. This chain links TRBV20-1 with TRBJ2-3; possible D gene TRBD1, 5 bases. The germline V and J ends were trimmed by 3 bases and 13 bases, with 20 bases remaining between them. CDR3 length equals 13 residues. CDR1 and CDR2 (germline): DFQATT, SNEGSKA (reference sequence). CDR3 nucleotides: TGCAGTGCTAGTCAAGGGGAACGGGTTTGGGAGTATTTT. Amino acids: CSASQGERVWEYF.

This clonotype came up many times. The chain employs TRBV7-9 and TRBJ2-6; D may correspond to TRBD1 or TRBD2 (5 bases each). This CDR3 has 16 amino acids. The germline V gene encodes CDR1 SEHNR and CDR2 FQNEAQ (reference sequence). Trimming took off 4 bases at V and 0 bases at J, with 10 bases between the two ends. CDR3 amino acids: CASSSGRSSGANVLTF. The CDR3, as DNA: TGTGCCAGCAGCTCGGGACGGAGCTCTGGGGCCAACGTCCTGACTTTC.

There are a few counts of this clonotype. The chain combines TRBV4-1 with TRBJ1-2, with D uncertain. The length of the CDR3 is 15 residues. The V and J ends lost 0 bases and 2 bases respectively, with 10 bases between them. CDR1 and CDR2 from the germline V gene are MGHRA and YSYEKL. The CDR3 loop is CASSQDRALNYGYTF. DNA of the CDR3: TGCGCCAGCAGCCAAGATCGGGCGCTCAACTATGGCTACACCTTC.

The chain has TRBV18 and TRBJ1-2, with D unclear. CDR1 is KGHSH and CDR2 is LQKENI in the germline V gene. The CDR3 covers 15 residues. Between the trimmed V and J ends, which lost 5 bases and 4 bases, there was a span of 17 bases. The CDR3 reads CASSSGPRPLYGYTF. In nucleotides, the CDR3 is TGTGCCAGCTCATCCGGGCCCCGACCCCTCTATGGCTACACCTTC. Together with reference TRBV18 and TRBJ1-2, the CDR3 gives the full variable domain: NAGVMQNPRHLVRRRGQEARLRCSPMKGHSHVYWYRQLPEEGLKFMVYLQKENIIDESGMPKERFSAEFPKEGPSILRIQQVVRGDSAAYFCASSSGPRPLYGYTFGSGTRLTVV.

This clonotype was observed at least ten times. This chain links TRBV10-3 with TRBJ2-2; 10 bases align to TRBD1. Germline assignment: CDR1 ENHRY and CDR2 SYGVKD. V gave up 3 bases and J gave up 6 bases; unmatched junction bases: 7. This CDR3 comprises 16 residues. This CDR3 reads CAISDGDRGESGELFF. CDR3 DNA sequence: TGTGCCATCAGTGACGGGGACAGGGGTGAATCCGGGGAGCTGTTTTTT.

At least ten counts were recorded for this clonotype. This chain uses TRBV6-2 or TRBV6-3 with TRBJ2-1; D ambiguous. The germline V and J ends were trimmed by 5 bases and 8 bases, with 10 bases remaining between them. CDR3 size: 12 residues. Per the germline V gene, CDR1 is MNHEY and CDR2 is SVGEGT. The CDR3 reads CASSPPSDEQFF. CDR3 coding DNA: TGTGCCAGCAGTCCTCCAAGCGATGAGCAGTTCTTC.

The sample holds many counts of this clonotype. This chain joins TRBV29-1 and TRBJ2-7; D tentatively fits TRBD1 or TRBD2 (5 bases each). Germline values: CDR1 SQVTM, CDR2 ANQGSEA. Deletions cut 2 bases from V and 0 bases from J, with 11 bases between. The CDR3 extends over 14 amino acids. Here the CDR3 reads CSVESTGASYEQYF. CDR3 coding DNA: TGCAGCGTTGAATCGACCGGGGCCTCCTACGAGCAGTACTTC.

The CDR3 sequence is CSVEGREGQPQHF. The DNA of the CDR3 is TGCAGCGTTGAAGGCAGGGAGGGTCAGCCCCAGCATTTT. V usage is TRBV29-1 and J usage is TRBJ1-5; tentative D call: TRBD1 (5 bases). V was trimmed by 1 base and J by 6 bases, leaving 10 bases between them. CDR1 is SQVTM, CDR2 ANQGSEA, per germline. The CDR3 is 13 residues long. The entire variable domain, with the rest obtained from reference TRBV29-1 and TRBJ1-5, is as follows: SAVISQKPSRDICQRGTSLTIQCQVDSQVTMMFWYRQQPGQSLTLIATANQGSEATYESGFVIDKFPISRPNLTFSTLTVSNMSPEDSSIYLCSVEGREGQPQHFGDGTRLSIL.

This clonotype occurred many times. The V and J genes are TRBV7-2 and TRBJ2-2; D unresolved. Germline values: CDR1 SGHTA, CDR2 FQGNSA. The CDR3 length is 16 residues. V lost 2 bases to trimming and J lost 0 bases, with 10 bases between them. The CDR3 sequence is CASSLSEQSNTGELFF. For the CDR3, the DNA is TGTGCCAGCAGCTTATCTGAGCAGTCGAACACCGGGGAGCTGTTTTTT.

This clonotype was observed many times. The J gene is TRBJ2-3, the V gene TRBV20-1; TRBD2 matches at 9 bases. The germline V gene encodes CDR1 DFQATT and CDR2 SNEGSKA (reference sequence). Losses at the gene ends were 4 bases for V and 0 bases for J; bases not matched to a gene: 14. The CDR3 totals 18 residues. CDR3 nucleotide sequence: TGCAGTGCTACTATAGTGGTGGCGGGAGGGCTTAGCACAGATACGCAGTATTTT. Protein product: CSATIVVAGGLSTDTQYF.

As to this clonotype: Since a much larger clone is just one base distant, this may be a read error. The V call is TRBV5-1, the J call TRBJ2-1; 7 positions agree with TRBD1. The germline V gene encodes CDR1 SGHRS and CDR2 YFSETQ. The CDR3 sequence is 13 residues long. With V trimmed by 5 bases and J by 9 bases, 8 bases remained unmatched. The CDR3 here is CASSSLGGGEQFF. The CDR3 region has the DNA TGCGCCAGCAGTTCGCTAGGGGGCGGTGAGCAGTTCTTC.

This clonotype has at least ten counts. V is TRBV7-8 and J is TRBJ1-1, with D tentatively TRBD1 (5 bases). The V end was cut by 4 bases, the J end by 0 bases, with 18 bases between. The CDR3 has 17 residues. Germline V gives CDR1 SGHVS, CDR2 FQNEAQ. Written as DNA, the CDR3 is TGTGCCAGCAGCTCCCCTCTGATAGACAGCATGAACACTGAAGCTTTCTTT. Translation: CASSSPLIDSMNTEAFF.

Concerning this clonotype: Possible read error: a much larger clone is one base away. Given the absence of the conserved phenylalanine or tryptophan at the CDR3 end, a read error is likely. This chain uses TRBV5-1 with TRBJ2-7; D perhaps matches TRBD1 (6 bases). CDR1 and CDR2 from the germline V gene are SGHRS and YFSETQ. V was trimmed by 3 bases and J by 2 bases, leaving 9 bases between them. The CDR3 loop spans 13 amino acids. CDR3 amino acids: CASSYRTAYEQYL. The CDR3 DNA is TGCGCCAGCAGCTACAGGACAGCCTACGAGCAGTACCTC.

In its sample, this clonotype was seen a few times. The chain uses TRBV24-1 and TRBJ1-5; no firm D call. Trimming pared 3 bases from V and 11 bases from J, leaving 16 bases between. CDR3 size: 14 residues. Germline-derived CDR1 and CDR2 are KGHDR and SFDVKD. The CDR3 bases are TGTGCCACCAGTGATCAGACGACTTTAGGGTCCCAGCATTTT. Residues: CATSDQTTLGSQHF.

This clonotype occurred many times. The chain is built from TRBV27 and TRBJ1-2; D perhaps matches TRBD1 (6 bases). The CDR3 contains 15 residues. V lost 2 bases and J lost 5, with 15 bases in between. Germline V gives CDR1 MNHEY, CDR2 SMNVEV (reference sequence). CDR3 sequence reads: CASSLSGGAEYGYTF. The CDR3 DNA reads as TGTGCCAGCAGTTTAAGTGGGGGGGCTGAGTATGGCTACACCTTC.

This clonotype is deemed medium-sized. The chain couples TRBV12-3 or TRBV12-4 to TRBJ2-5, with D maybe TRBD1 (5 bases). The V and J ends lost 3 bases and 6 bases respectively, with 11 bases between them. The CDR3 runs to 13 residues. CDR3 sequence reads: CASSFGQGKTQYF. The CDR3, as DNA: TGTGCCAGCAGTTTTGGGCAGGGAAAGACCCAGTACTTC.

Ten or more counts support this clonotype. CDR3 DNA: TGTGCCAGCAGCATTGGGCTGAACACTGAAGCTTTCTTT. Protein: CASSIGLNTEAFF. The V gene is TRBV21-1, the J gene TRBJ1-1. TRBV21-1 is a known pseudogene. This CDR3 comprises 13 residues.